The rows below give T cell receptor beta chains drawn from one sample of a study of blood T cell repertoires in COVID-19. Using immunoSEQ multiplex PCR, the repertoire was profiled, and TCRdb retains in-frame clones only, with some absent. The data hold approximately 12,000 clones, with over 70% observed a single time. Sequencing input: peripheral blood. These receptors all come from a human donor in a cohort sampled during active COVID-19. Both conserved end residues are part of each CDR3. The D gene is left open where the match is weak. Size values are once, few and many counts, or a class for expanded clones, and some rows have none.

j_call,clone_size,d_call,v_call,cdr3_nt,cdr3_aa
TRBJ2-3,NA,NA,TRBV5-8,TGTGCCAGTAGAGGACTGACGCAGTATTTT,CASRGLTQYF
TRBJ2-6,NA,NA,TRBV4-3,TGCGCCAGCAGCCCCTCCGCTGAGGGGAGGTCAGGGGCCAACGTCCTGACTTTC,CASSPSAEGRSGANVLTF
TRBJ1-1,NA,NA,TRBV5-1,TGCGCCAGCAGCTTGGCAGAGAACACTGAAGCTTTCTTT,CASSLAENTEAFF
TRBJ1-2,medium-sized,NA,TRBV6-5,TGTGCCAGCAGACGAGTCAAAAGTGGCTATGGCTACACCTTC,CASRRVKSGYGYTF
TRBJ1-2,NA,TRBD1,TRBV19,TGTGCCAGTAGTATAACTCCAGGGGGCATCGGAGGCTACACCTTC,CASSITPGGIGGYTF
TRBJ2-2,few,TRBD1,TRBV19,TGTGCCAGTAGGACTGGGACAGCCCTTCTGACCGGGGAGCTGTTTTTT,CASRTGTALLTGELFF
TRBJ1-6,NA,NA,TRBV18,TGTGCCAGCCAAAACCAGGATAATTCACCCCTCCACTTT,CASQNQDNSPLHF
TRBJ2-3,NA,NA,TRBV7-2,TGTGCCAGCAGCTTAATTGGGGGCGCAGATACGCAGTATTTT,CASSLIGGADTQYF
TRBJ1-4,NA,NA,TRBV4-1,TGCGCCAGCAGCAAGGACAGCGTAATAGGGGAAAAACTGTTTTTT,CASSKDSVIGEKLFF
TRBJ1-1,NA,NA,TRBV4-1,TGCGCCAGCAGCCAAGAAACAGGGCGCACTGAAGCTTTCTTT,CASSQETGRTEAFF
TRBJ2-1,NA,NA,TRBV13,TGTGCCAGCAATACAGGGGGGGTCTTCGATGAGCAGTTCTTC,CASNTGGVFDEQFF
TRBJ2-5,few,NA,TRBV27,TGTGCCAGCAGAAACCCTGGCGGGGCTCTCGAGACCCAGTACTTC,CASRNPGGALETQYF
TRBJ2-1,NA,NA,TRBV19,TGTGCCAGTAGTATGGGTGGAGGTGAGCAGTTCTTC,CASSMGGGEQFF
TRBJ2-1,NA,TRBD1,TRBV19,TGTGCCAGTAGTATTCGGGACAGGCAATACAATGAGCAGTTCTTC,CASSIRDRQYNEQFF
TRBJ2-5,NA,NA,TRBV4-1,TGCGCCAGCAGCCCCTGGCGCGGTGAGACCCAGTACTTC,CASSPWRGETQYF
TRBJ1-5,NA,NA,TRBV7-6,TGTGCCAGCAGCTTAGAGGGCGCGGGGGATCAGCCCCAGCATTTT,CASSLEGAGDQPQHF
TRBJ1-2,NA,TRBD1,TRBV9,TGTGCCAGCAGCGGCGGGACAGCTCGGGGTGGCTACACCTTC,CASSGGTARGGYTF
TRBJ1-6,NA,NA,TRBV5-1,TGCGCCAGCAGCTTGGAGGGCAGGGCGAGCTCCTATAATTCACCCCTCCACTTT,CASSLEGRASSYNSPLHF
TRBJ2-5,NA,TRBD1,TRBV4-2,TGTGCCAGCAGCCACGGACAGGGTTCAGAGACCCAGTACTTC,CASSHGQGSETQYF
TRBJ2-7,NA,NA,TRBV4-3,TGCGCCAGCAGCCATTCTTCCGGGGAATTCTACGAGCAGTACTTC,CASSHSSGEFYEQYF
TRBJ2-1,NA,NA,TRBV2,TGTGCCACCGTTAAGGAGGGGGCCGGCTACAATGAGCAGTTCTTC,CATVKEGAGYNEQFF
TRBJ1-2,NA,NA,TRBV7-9,TGTGCCAGCAGCCCATGGCGGTTAGGGGAGGGCTATGGCTACACCTTC,CASSPWRLGEGYGYTF
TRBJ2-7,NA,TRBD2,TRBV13,TGTGCCAGCAGCTTAGGTCTAGCGGGGCCCAGGGAGCAGTACTTC,CASSLGLAGPREQYF
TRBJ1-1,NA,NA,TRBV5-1,TGCGCCAGCAGCTTGGGAGCTGAAGCTTTCTTT,CASSLGAEAFF
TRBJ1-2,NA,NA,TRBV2,TGTGCCAGCAGTGAAACAGGCCGACCTAACTATGGCTACACCTTC,CASSETGRPNYGYTF
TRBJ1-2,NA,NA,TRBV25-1,TGTGCCAGCAGTGAGCGGGGTAACTATGGCTACACCTTC,CASSERGNYGYTF
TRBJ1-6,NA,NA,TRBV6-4,TGTGCCAGCAGTGACCAGCCCTCTGGACAGTCCTATAATTCACCCCTCCACTTT,CASSDQPSGQSYNSPLHF
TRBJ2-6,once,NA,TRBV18,TGTGCCAGCTCACTTAGCTCTGGGGCCAACGTCCTGACTTTC,CASSLSSGANVLTF
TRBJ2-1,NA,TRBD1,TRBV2,TGTGCCAGCAGTCCACAGGGGGCCTCCTACAATGAGCAGTTCTTC,CASSPQGASYNEQFF
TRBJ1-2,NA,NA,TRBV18,TGTGCCAGCTCACCTAGGGCGTACGGGGACTATGGCTACACCTTC,CASSPRAYGDYGYTF
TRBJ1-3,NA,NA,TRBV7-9,TGTGCCAGCAGCCAGGGGAGACCGCACTCTGGAAACACCATATATTTT,CASSQGRPHSGNTIYF
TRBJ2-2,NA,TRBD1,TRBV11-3,TGTGCCAGCAGCTCCGAGGGGACAGGGAACACCGGGGAGCTGTTTTTT,CASSSEGTGNTGELFF
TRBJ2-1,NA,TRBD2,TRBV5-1,TGCGCCAGCCGACTAGCGGGGGGGCCGGTGGCCAATGAGCAGTTCTTC,CASRLAGGPVANEQFF
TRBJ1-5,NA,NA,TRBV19,TGTGCCAGTAGGAAACAGGGAGGGCTCGATCAGCCCCAGCATTTT,CASRKQGGLDQPQHF
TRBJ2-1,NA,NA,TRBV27,TGTGCCAGCAGTTTCGGATTTCCCGAAAACAGTGAGCAGTTCTTC,CASSFGFPENSEQFF
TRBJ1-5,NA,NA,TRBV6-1,TGTGCCAGCAGTGAACGGGGGGTTCTGAGGAATCAGCCCCAGCATTTT,CASSERGVLRNQPQHF
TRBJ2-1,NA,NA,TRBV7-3,TGTGCCAGCACCTTAGGAGGGGCCATGTACAATGAGCAGTTCTTC,CASTLGGAMYNEQFF
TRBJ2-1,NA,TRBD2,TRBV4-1,TGCGCCAGCAGCCATGGGACTAGCGGGAATGAGCAGTTCTTC,CASSHGTSGNEQFF
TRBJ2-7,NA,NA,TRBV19,TGTGCCAGTCGAACTCGGGGGAGCTCCTACGAGCAGTACTTC,CASRTRGSSYEQYF
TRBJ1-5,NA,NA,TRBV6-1,TGTGCCAGCAGTGAGGGTCGTGTTTGGAGGGAAGGTCGAGGCAATCAGCCCCAGCATTTT,CASSEGRVWREGRGNQPQHF
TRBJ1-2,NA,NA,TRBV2,TGTGCCAGCAGTATAAAACAGGGTCGTGGCTACACCTTC,CASSIKQGRGYTF
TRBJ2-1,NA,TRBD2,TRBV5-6,TGTGCCAGCAGCTTGGAGCGGGGTGAGCAGTTCTTC,CASSLERGEQFF
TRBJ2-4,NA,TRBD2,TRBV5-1,TGCGCCAGCAGCTTATTGCTAGCGGGGGGAGTGGGAAACATTCAGTACTTC,CASSLLLAGGVGNIQYF
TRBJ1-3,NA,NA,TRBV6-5,TGTGCCAGCAGTTCCTCGGTGAGCTCTGGAAACACCATATATTTT,CASSSSVSSGNTIYF
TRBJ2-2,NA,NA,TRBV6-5,TGTGCCAGCAGTTACCAACAGACCACCGGGGAGCTGTTTTTT,CASSYQQTTGELFF
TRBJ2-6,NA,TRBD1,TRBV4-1,TGCGCCAGCAGCTATCCCAGGGGGCTAGAATCTGGGGCCAACGTCCTGACTTTC,CASSYPRGLESGANVLTF
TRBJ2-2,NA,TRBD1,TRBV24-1,TGTGCCACCAGTGATTCGGGCGGGACAGGGAACACCGGGGAGCTGTTTTTT,CATSDSGGTGNTGELFF
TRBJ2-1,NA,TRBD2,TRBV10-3,TGTGCCATCAGTAAGACTAGCGGAAACAATGAGCAGTTCTTC,CAISKTSGNNEQFF
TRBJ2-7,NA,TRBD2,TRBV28,TGTGCCAGCAGTTTACTGCGGGGGAGCTTACGCTACGAGCAGTACTTC,CASSLLRGSLRYEQYF
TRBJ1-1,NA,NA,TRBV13,TGTGCCAGCAGAGCACAGGGCACTGAAGCTTTCTTT,CASRAQGTEAFF
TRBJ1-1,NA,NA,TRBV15,TGTGCCACCAGCAGAGATTCCACAGGGCCCACTGAAGCTTTCTTT,CATSRDSTGPTEAFF
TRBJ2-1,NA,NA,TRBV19,TGTGCCAGTGGTCACAGAACCGAGGAGCAGTTCTTC,CASGHRTEEQFF
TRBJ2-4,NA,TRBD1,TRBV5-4,TGTGCCAGCAGCGGACAGGGGGCGAAGGCCAAAAACATTCAGTACTTC,CASSGQGAKAKNIQYF
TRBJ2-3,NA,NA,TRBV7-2,TGTGCCAGCAGCTTAGCGGAGTTCCTTGGCCCAGATACGCAGTATTTT,CASSLAEFLGPDTQYF
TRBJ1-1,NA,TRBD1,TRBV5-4,TGTGCCAGCAGCCCCAGGACAGGGCAAGGGAACACTGAAGCTTTCTTT,CASSPRTGQGNTEAFF
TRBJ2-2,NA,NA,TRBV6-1,TGTGCCAGCAGTGAAGCTAGCGGGAACACCGGGGAGCTGTTTTTT,CASSEASGNTGELFF
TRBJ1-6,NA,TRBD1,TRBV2,TGTGCCAGCAGTGTAGACAGGGATGGTTCACCCCTCCACTTT,CASSVDRDGSPLHF